One TCR beta chain is described in this entry. No antigen is known for it. PCR was performed using 60 Vbeta and 13 Jbeta primers. TCRdb's copy holds only in-frame clones and misses some; the assay was immunoSEQ multiplex PCR. In the table there are 150,000 to 200,000 clones, 65% to 80% of which are singletons. In germline, CDR1 is SGHAT, CDR2 FQNNGV. V was pared by 3 bases and J by 3 bases, with 4 bases of the junction left unmatched. This CDR3 comprises 15 residues. The sample comes from a study of cytomegalovirus exposure and HLA in healthy donors. General study findings and limits: Previously analyzed data showed that most TCR beta V segments were productive at a frequency of about 87% or about 30%. The study carried out a later analysis of TCR beta sequences. It associated 15,000 to 20,000 of them with specific HLA alleles at a false discovery rate of 0.05. When the data were analyzed later, several of the most significant clusters appeared to be linked to common viral pathogens.

Sequencing was carried out using PBMCs. V usage is TRBV11-2 and J usage is TRBJ1-4; 7 bases are shared with TRBD1. The sequence derives from a woman aged 40 to 49 in good health and CMV-seronegative. CDR3 residues: CASSFRGRSNEKLFF. The CDR3 coding sequence is TGTGCCAGCAGCTTTAGGGGGCGATCTAATGAAAAACTGTTTTTT.